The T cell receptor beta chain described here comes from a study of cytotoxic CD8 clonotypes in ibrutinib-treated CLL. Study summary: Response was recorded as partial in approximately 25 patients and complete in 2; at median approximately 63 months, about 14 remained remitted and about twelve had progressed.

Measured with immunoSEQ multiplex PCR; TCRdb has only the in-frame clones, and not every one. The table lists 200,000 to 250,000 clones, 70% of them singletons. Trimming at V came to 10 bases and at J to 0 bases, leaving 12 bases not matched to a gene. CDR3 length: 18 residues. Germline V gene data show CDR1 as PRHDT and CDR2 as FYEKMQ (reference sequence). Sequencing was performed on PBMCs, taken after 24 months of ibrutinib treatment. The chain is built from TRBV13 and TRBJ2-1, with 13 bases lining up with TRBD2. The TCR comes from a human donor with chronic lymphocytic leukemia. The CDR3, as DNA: TGTGCCACCAGGGGACTAGCGGGAAGATTGGGCTCCTACAATGAGCAGTTCTTC. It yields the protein CATRGLAGRLGSYNEQFF. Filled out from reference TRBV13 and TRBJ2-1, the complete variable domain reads AAGVIQSPRHLIKEKRETATLKCYPIPRHDTVYWYQQGPGQDPQFLISFYEKMQSDKGSIPDRFSAQQFSDYHSELNMSSLELGDSALYFCATRGLAGRLGSYNEQFFGPGTRLTVL.